The 31 T cell receptor beta chains in this list originate from one sample, sequenced in a study of blood T cell repertoires in COVID-19. Some clones are missing from TCRdb's copy, which holds only in-frame ones; the method was immunoSEQ multiplex PCR. The table has fewer than 350,000 clones, 75% to 90% seen once; the top ten hold approximately 8.8%. The specimen sequenced was PBMCs or T cells enriched from blood (not recorded which). These receptors were obtained from a woman aged 40-49 years who had recovered from COVID-19.

The gene calls are TRBV7-3 and TRBJ2-2, with 8 bases aligning to TRBD1. V shed 4 bases, J shed 4 bases, and the junction held 2 bases outside the gene matches. The CDR3 is 14 amino acids. CDR1 is SGHTA and CDR2 is FQGTGA in the germline V gene. CDR3 sequence reads: CASSSRGRTGELFF. As DNA, the CDR3 is TGTGCCAGCAGCTCCAGGGGGCGCACCGGGGAGCTGTTTTTT.

In its sample, this clone was seen once. V usage is TRBV29-1 and J usage is TRBJ2-3, with TRBD2 matching 7 bases. This CDR3 is built from 14 residues. V was pared by 5 bases and J by 1 base, with 6 bases of the junction left unmatched. Germline V gene sequence: CDR1 SQVTM, CDR2 ANQGSEA. The CDR3 region is CSVTAGVGTDTQYF. CDR3 bases: TGCAGCGTTACCGCGGGAGTCGGCACAGATACGCAGTATTTT.

The J gene is TRBJ1-5, the V gene TRBV19; tentatively, D is TRBD1 (5 bases). CDR1 is LNHDA and CDR2 is SQIVND in the germline V gene (reference sequence). This CDR3 has 17 amino acids. Trimming stripped 7 bases from V and 3 bases from J, with 22 bases between. CDR3 bases: TGTGCCAGTACCTCTGCCACTACAGGATCCAACAATCAGCCCCAGCATTTT. Encoded protein: CASTSATTGSNNQPQHF.

This chain uses TRBV30 with TRBJ1-5; TRBD1 aligns across 10 bases. The junction had 12 bases not matched to a gene; V was cut back by 7 bases and J by 6 bases. Germline-derived CDR1 and CDR2 are GTSNPN and SVGIG (reference sequence). This CDR3 has 15 residues. The CDR3 region is CAFRRAGQGFQPQHF. In DNA, the CDR3 is TGTGCCTTTAGACGGGCGGGACAGGGGTTTCAGCCCCAGCATTTT.

The CDR3 loop is CASSLTKNTEAFF. Written as DNA, the CDR3 is TGTGCCAGCAGCTTAACAAAGAACACTGAAGCTTTCTTT. The V and J genes are TRBV5-6 and TRBJ1-1; unclear D gene. Deletions cut 2 bases from V and 1 base from J, with 6 bases between. Germline V gene sequence: CDR1 SGHDT, CDR2 YYEEEE. The CDR3 spans 13 residues. Filled out from reference TRBV5-6 and TRBJ1-1, the complete variable domain reads DAGVTQSPTHLIKTRGQQVTLRCSPKSGHDTVSWYQQALGQGPQFIFQYYEEEERQRGNFPDRFSGHQFPNYSSELNVNALLLGDSALYLCASSLTKNTEAFFGQGTRLTVV.

V gene TRBV11-3 combines with J gene TRBJ2-7; 8 positions match TRBD2. The V gene end was trimmed by 1 base and the J gene end by 5 bases; junction bases not matched to a gene: 10. CDR3 size: 16 residues. Germline V lookup: CDR1 SGHNT, CDR2 YENEEA. CDR3 amino acids: CASSLVNPAGEHEQYF. CDR3 bases: TGTGCCAGCAGCTTAGTGAATCCAGCGGGAGAACACGAGCAGTACTTC.

The V gene is TRBV4-3, the J gene TRBJ2-5; TRBD1 matches at 10 bases. The trim removed 4 bases at V and 4 bases at J, leaving 3 bases unmatched. There are 14 residues in the CDR3. In germline, CDR1 is LGHNA, CDR2 YSLEER. CDR3 region: CASSLGTGVETQYF. The CDR3 nucleotides are TGCGCCAGCAGCCTCGGGACAGGGGTAGAGACCCAGTACTTC.

The chain has TRBV11-1 and TRBJ2-7; 10 bases line up with TRBD2. The CDR3 covers 14 residues. Per germline, CDR1 SGHAT and CDR2 FQDESV (reference sequence). J was trimmed by 2 bases and V by 7 bases; bases with no gene match: 5. DNA of the CDR3: TGTGCCAGCACCAGCGGGAGGGAGACCTACGAGCAGTACTTC. It encodes CASTSGRETYEQYF.

This chain uses TRBV7-2 with TRBJ2-7, with 9 bases that match TRBD1. CDR3 size: 15 residues. Trimming cost V 10 bases and J 3 bases; bases outside gene matches: 13. Germline CDR1 reads SGHTA; CDR2 reads FQGNSA. In nucleotides, the CDR3 is TGTGCCACTAAAGTGGGACAGGGTGTCAACTACGAGCAGTACTTC. As protein: CATKVGQGVNYEQYF.

This clone has a handful of counts. The chain joins TRBV10-3 to TRBJ2-7, with TRBD1 identical over 8 bases. The CDR3 is 16 residues long. J gave up 3 bases and V 4 bases, and 11 bases lay outside the gene matches. CDR1 and CDR2 (germline): ENHRY, SYGVKD. The CDR3 bases are TGTGCCATCAGTGGTACCCAGGGGGCGCGGAACTACGAGCAGTACTTC. Its protein is CAISGTQGARNYEQYF.

This clone was seen a few times. The CDR3 loop reads CAINQDRGAQPQHF. The CDR3 bases are TGTGCCATCAACCAAGACAGGGGAGCTCAGCCCCAGCATTTT. The rearrangement joins TRBV10-3 to TRBJ1-5, with TRBD1 matching 8 bases. This CDR3 region has 14 residues. The ends lost 7 bases at V and 6 bases at J; junction bases unmatched: 8. Per the germline V gene, CDR1 is ENHRY and CDR2 is SYGVKD.

This chain uses TRBV19 with TRBJ1-5; no firm D call. Germline assignment: CDR1 LNHDA and CDR2 SQIVND (reference sequence). Trimming removed 10 bases at V and 9 bases at J, with 16 bases between. The CDR3 loop spans 12 amino acids. CDR3 in DNA: TGTGCCACTCCGGTAAGAGCAGGGCCCCAGCATTTT. Protein product: CATPVRAGPQHF.

The J gene is TRBJ2-7, the V gene TRBV29-1, with a weak D call TRBD2 (6 bases). The CDR3 sequence is 12 residues long. The V end was cut by 4 bases, the J end by 2 bases, with 9 bases between. In germline, CDR1 is SQVTM, CDR2 ANQGSEA. The CDR3 reads CSVAPGAYEQYF. For the CDR3, the DNA is TGCAGCGTTGCACCGGGGGCCTACGAGCAGTACTTC.

This chain uses TRBV7-8 with TRBJ2-2; 12 bases map to TRBD2. Losses at the gene ends were 1 base for V and 5 bases for J; bases not matched to a gene: 2. The germline gives CDR1 SGHVS, CDR2 FQNEAQ. The length of the CDR3 is 16 residues. CDR3 protein: CASSLVLAGGTGELFF. The CDR3 DNA is TGTGCCAGCAGCTTAGTCCTAGCGGGGGGGACCGGGGAGCTGTTTTTT. Complete variable domain (other parts from reference TRBV7-8 and TRBJ2-2): GAGVSQSPRYKVAKRGQDVALRCDPISGHVSLFWYQQALGQGPEFLTYFQNEAQLDKSGLPSDRFFAERPEGSVSTLKIQRTQQEDSAVYLCASSLVLAGGTGELFFGEGSRLTVL.

The chain links TRBV7-6 to TRBJ2-7, with D possibly matching TRBD1 (5 bases). CDR3 length: 12 residues. Deletions cut 4 bases from V and 2 bases from J, with 6 bases between. Germline CDR1 and CDR2: SGHVS and FNYEAQ. In DNA form, the CDR3 reads TGTGCCAGCAGCTCGACAGCCTACGAGCAGTACTTC. Protein: CASSSTAYEQYF.

The chain joins TRBV27 to TRBJ2-3; 14 bases match TRBD2. In germline, CDR1 is MNHEY, CDR2 SMNVEV (reference sequence). The CDR3 covers 16 residues. V trimming: 2 bases; J trimming: 4 bases; junction bases outside the gene matches: 2. CDR3 loop: CASSLGLAGGPDTQYF. The CDR3, as DNA: TGTGCCAGCAGTTTAGGACTAGCGGGGGGCCCAGATACGCAGTATTTT.

For the CDR3, the DNA is TGTGCCAGCAGCGTAGCCCAGGGCACAGATACGCAGTATTTT. It yields the protein CASSVAQGTDTQYF. The J gene is TRBJ2-3, the V gene TRBV9, with unresolved D. The CDR3 loop spans 14 amino acids. Germline assignment: CDR1 SGDLS and CDR2 YYNGEE. Trimming left V 0 bases short and J 1 base short, with 6 bases between.

This clone was found once. V gene TRBV19 combines with J gene TRBJ2-2; possible D gene TRBD2, 5 bases. V was shortened by 7 bases and J by 5 bases, with 8 bases between the two germline ends. The CDR3 is 12 residues long. CDR1 and CDR2 (germline): LNHDA, SQIVND (reference sequence). In nucleotides, the CDR3 is TGTGCCAGTACCTGGGAGACCGGGGAGCTGTTTTTT. It codes for CASTWETGELFF.

V usage is TRBV7-2 and J usage is TRBJ2-7; 8 nucleotides line up with TRBD2. This CDR3 is 15 amino acids long. Germline CDR1 and CDR2: SGHTA and FQGNSA. The V gene end was trimmed by 3 bases and the J gene end by 1 base; junction bases not matched to a gene: 5. The CDR3 DNA is TGTGCCAGCAGCTTTGGACTAGCAGGGTCCTACGAGCAGTACTTC. Translation: CASSFGLAGSYEQYF.

The rearrangement uses TRBV4-3 and TRBJ2-5; 8 bases align to TRBD1. Per the germline V gene, CDR1 is LGHNA and CDR2 is YSLEER. The CDR3 extends over 15 amino acids. Trimming removed 1 base from V and 3 bases from J; junction bases left unmatched: 4. In nucleotides, the CDR3 is TGCGCCAGCAGCCAAGTACTACAGGGGGAAGAGACCCAGTACTTC. This sequence encodes CASSQVLQGEETQYF.

V gene TRBV5-4 combines with J gene TRBJ2-1; 11 bases line up with TRBD2. The V gene end was trimmed by 4 bases and the J gene end by 4 bases; junction bases not matched to a gene: 4. This CDR3 has 15 residues. The germline CDR1 and CDR2 sequences are SGHNT and YYREEE (reference sequence). The CDR3 here is CASSPGLADYNEQFF. As DNA, the CDR3 is TGTGCCAGCAGCCCGGGACTAGCGGATTACAATGAGCAGTTCTTC.

This rearrangement joins TRBV13 to TRBJ2-1, with 13 bases fitting TRBD2. Trimming at V came to 5 bases and at J to 9 bases, leaving 10 bases not matched to a gene. The CDR3 extends over 16 amino acids. The germline V gene has CDR1 PRHDT and CDR2 FYEKMQ (reference sequence). As DNA, the CDR3 is TGTGCCAGCAGCGACCAACTAGCGGGAGGGCAGGGTGAGCAGTTCTTC. This sequence encodes CASSDQLAGGQGEQFF.

This chain links TRBV7-2 with TRBJ2-1; D remains unclear. Germline CDR1 reads SGHTA; CDR2 reads FQGNSA. V was pared by 3 bases and J by 6 bases, with 9 bases between. The CDR3 is made up of 13 amino acids. DNA of the CDR3: TGTGCCAGCAGCTTTGCCCTCAGCAATGAGCAGTTCTTC. Protein sequence: CASSFALSNEQFF.

The chain has TRBV7-9 and TRBJ2-1; D gene unclear. Per germline, CDR1 SEHNR and CDR2 FQNEAQ (reference sequence). V gave up 5 bases and J gave up 6 bases, with 11 bases separating them. The CDR3 consists of 13 residues. The chain's CDR3 is CASSRSLSNEQFF. The CDR3 bases are TGTGCCAGCAGCCGGTCGCTGTCCAATGAGCAGTTCTTC.

V usage is TRBV5-4 and J usage is TRBJ2-1, with 8 bases matching TRBD1. J was trimmed by 0 bases and V by 5 bases; bases with no gene match: 4. Germline CDR1 reads SGHNT; CDR2 reads YYREEE (reference sequence). There are 15 residues in the CDR3. CDR3 amino acids: CASRSDRGSYNEQFF. The CDR3 coding sequence is TGTGCCAGCAGATCAGACAGGGGCTCCTACAATGAGCAGTTCTTC.

The genes are TRBV11-2 and TRBJ2-5; D might be TRBD2 (5 bases). Germline V gene sequence: CDR1 SGHAT, CDR2 FQNNGV. The CDR3 loop spans 19 amino acids. Deletions cut 0 bases from V and 9 bases from J, with 29 bases between. This chain's CDR3 is CASSLDPLPRDPSNEAQYF. The CDR3 DNA follows: TGTGCCAGCAGCTTAGACCCCTTACCCCGGGATCCTTCCAATGAGGCCCAGTACTTC.

This chain joins TRBV18 and TRBJ2-3, with 8 nucleotides matching TRBD2. This CDR3 is built from 17 residues. Trimming at V came to 2 bases and at J to 2 bases, leaving 9 bases not matched to a gene. Looked up from germline, CDR1 is KGHSH and CDR2 is LQKENI. CDR3 protein: CASSPEMTSATTDTQYF. The CDR3 nucleotides are TGTGCCAGCTCACCAGAGATGACTAGCGCAACCACAGATACGCAGTATTTT.

The chain joins TRBV7-8 to TRBJ2-3; TRBD2 matches 8 bases. The CDR3 runs 15 residues. V trimming: 6 bases; J trimming: 5 bases; junction bases outside the gene matches: 10. The V gene's germline CDR1 is SGHVS and CDR2 FQNEAQ. The CDR3 loop reads CASRPTGLGGDTQYF. For the CDR3, the DNA is TGTGCCAGCAGACCTACGGGACTAGGAGGAGATACGCAGTATTTT.

The chain uses TRBV19 and TRBJ1-2, with 7 bases aligning to TRBD1. With V trimmed by 0 bases and J by 4 bases, 8 bases remained unmatched. This CDR3 is built from 16 residues. Germline lookup yields CDR1 LNHDA and CDR2 SQIVND (reference sequence). The CDR3 DNA is TGTGCCAGTAGTATAGATCTTCCGGGACAGCCCTATGGCTACACCTTC. As protein: CASSIDLPGQPYGYTF.

This rearrangement joins TRBV7-9 to TRBJ1-5, with D hard to call. Germline V gene sequence: CDR1 SEHNR, CDR2 FQNEAQ (reference sequence). CDR3 length: 14 amino acids. Deletions cut 1 base from V and 3 bases from J, with 7 bases between. The CDR3 bases are TGTGCCAGCAGCTTAGAACAGTCCAATCAGCCCCAGCATTTT. It codes for CASSLEQSNQPQHF.

The chain recombines TRBV5-1 with TRBJ2-7; 8 bases align to TRBD1. Germline V gene data show CDR1 as SGHRS and CDR2 as YFSETQ. This CDR3 contains 14 residues. J was trimmed by 2 bases and V by 4 bases; bases with no gene match: 5. The CDR3 here is CASSVDRETYEQYF. The CDR3, as DNA: TGCGCCAGCAGCGTGGACAGGGAGACCTACGAGCAGTACTTC.